The 27 T cell receptor beta chains below all came from one sample that was sequenced in a study of blood T cell repertoires in COVID-19. Assay used: immunoSEQ multiplex PCR; TCRdb lists only in-frame clones, some missing. The repertoire includes fewer than 250,000 clones, 86% of them detected once, and over 5.5% sits in the top ten. The sample comprised peripheral blood. The receptors stem from an elderly woman with COVID-19, enrolled during active disease.

The chain is built from TRBV5-1 and TRBJ1-5, with 9 bases matching TRBD1. Germline CDR1 and CDR2: SGHRS and YFSETQ. CDR3 length: 15 amino acids. V was pared by 4 bases and J by 5 bases, with 7 bases of the junction left unmatched. The CDR3: CASSPGDREDQPQHF. The CDR3 nucleotides are TGCGCCAGCAGCCCTGGGGACAGGGAAGATCAGCCCCAGCATTTT.

The genes are TRBV7-3 and TRBJ1-1; TRBD1 might be the D (6 bases). Germline-derived CDR1 and CDR2 are SGHTA and FQGTGA. V lost 4 bases, J lost 5 bases, and 11 bases lay in between. The CDR3 has 13 amino acids. The CDR3 here is CASSSQGGTEAFF. Written as DNA, the CDR3 is TGTGCCAGCAGCTCACAGGGAGGGACTGAAGCTTTCTTT.

This chain joins TRBV6-2 or TRBV6-3 and TRBJ2-7, with 7 bases lining up with TRBD1. Trimming at V came to 5 bases and at J to 3 bases, leaving 4 bases not matched to a gene. Per germline, CDR1 MNHEY and CDR2 SVGEGT. The CDR3 loop spans 13 amino acids. This chain's CDR3 is CASSEGQRYEQYF. The CDR3 coding sequence is TGTGCCAGCAGTGAGGGACAGCGCTACGAGCAGTACTTC.

V is TRBV21-1 and J is TRBJ2-3; TRBD2, the D gene given by the table, was not confirmed from the DNA. TRBV21-1 is recorded as a pseudogene. CDR3 size: 17 residues. CDR3 bases: TGTGCCAGCAGCATCAGGGATGGTAGCGGTAGCACAGATACGCAGTATTTT. Translating gives CASSIRDGSGSTDTQYF.

This chain uses TRBV2 with TRBJ2-3; TRBD1 matches 7 bases. Germline V lookup: CDR1 SNHLY, CDR2 FYNNEI. Trimming at V came to 6 bases and at J to 6 bases, leaving 9 bases not matched to a gene. The length of the CDR3 is 14 residues. The CDR3, as DNA: TGTGCCAGCAGAGAGGGACAGCTTGGGGATACGCAGTATTTT. Translation gives CASREGQLGDTQYF.

The rearrangement uses TRBV3-1 (or the pseudogene TRBV3-2) and TRBJ1-2, with TRBD1 identical over 8 bases. CDR3 length: 14 amino acids. Trimming removed 0 bases from V and 8 bases from J; junction bases left unmatched: 5. CDR1 is LGHDT and CDR2 is YNNKEL in the germline V gene (reference sequence). CDR3 in amino acids: CASSQEQGAGGYTF. The CDR3 DNA follows: TGTGCCAGCAGCCAAGAGCAGGGGGCAGGGGGCTACACCTTC.

This clone was observed a single time. The chain is built from TRBV7-2 and TRBJ1-5; 7 nucleotides agree with TRBD1. Germline CDR1 is SGHTA and CDR2 is FQGNSA. The CDR3 has 15 amino acids. V shed 2 bases and J 3 bases; nucleotides not matched to a gene: 4. CDR3 DNA sequence: TGTGCCAGCAGCTTAATACAGGGGTCCAATCAGCCCCAGCATTTT. It yields the protein CASSLIQGSNQPQHF.

This chain joins TRBV5-1 and TRBJ1-2; TRBD1 might be the D (5 bases). Looked up from germline, CDR1 is SGHRS and CDR2 is YFSETQ. Trimming took off 0 bases at V and 2 bases at J, with 8 bases between the two ends. CDR3 length equals 14 residues. The DNA of the CDR3 is TGCGCCAGCAGCTTGGATCCAGGGAACTATGGCTACACCTTC. Residues: CASSLDPGNYGYTF.

The CDR3 is CASSQVTGDGYTF. The CDR3, as DNA: TGTGCCAGCAGCCAAGTGACAGGGGATGGCTACACCTTC. V and J are TRBV3-1 (or the pseudogene TRBV3-2) and TRBJ1-2; 8 positions match TRBD1. The V gene's germline CDR1 is LGHDT and CDR2 YNNKEL (reference sequence). V dropped 1 base and J dropped 6; count of bases not matched to a gene: 1. The length of the CDR3 is 13 residues.

The chain recombines TRBV15 with TRBJ1-5; no clear D gene. Germline V CDR1 and CDR2: LNHNV, YYDKDF (reference sequence). The V gene lost 1 base and the J gene lost 3 bases, with 7 bases spanning the gap. There are 14 residues in the CDR3. CDR3 sequence reads: CATSRVENNQPQHF. The CDR3 coding sequence is TGTGCCACCAGCAGAGTGGAGAACAATCAGCCCCAGCATTTT.

V usage is TRBV10-1 and J usage is TRBJ1-5; the D gene is possibly TRBD1 (5 bases). This CDR3 region has 14 residues. The V end lost 3 bases, the J end lost 2 bases, and 8 bases lay between the germline ends. In germline, CDR1 is WNHNN, CDR2 SYGVQD (reference sequence). This CDR3 is CASSEGGGNQPQHF. The CDR3 DNA reads TGCGCCAGCAGTGAAGGAGGGGGCAATCAGCCCCAGCATTTT.

The rearrangement links TRBV5-6 to TRBJ2-3, with D possibly being TRBD2 (6 bases). The CDR3 has 17 residues. V was shortened by 1 base and J by 3 bases, with 18 bases between the two germline ends. Germline V gene sequence: CDR1 SGHDT, CDR2 YYEEEE. The CDR3 DNA is TGTGCCAGCAGCTTGATTGCGGGGAGGACACTAACAGATACGCAGTATTTT. Its protein is CASSLIAGRTLTDTQYF.

This chain joins TRBV5-1 and TRBJ1-2; no definite D call. The CDR3 sequence is 15 residues long. The germline V and J ends were trimmed by 0 bases and 1 base, with 10 bases remaining between them. Germline loops: CDR1 SGHRS, CDR2 YFSETQ. The CDR3: CASSLDTANNYGYTF. The CDR3 nucleotides are TGCGCCAGCAGCTTGGATACAGCCAATAACTATGGCTACACCTTC.

J is TRBJ1-2 and V is TRBV30; 10 bases fit TRBD1. Trimming took 3 bases from V and 6 from J; bases not matched to a gene: 4. The CDR3 spans 13 residues. The germline CDR1 and CDR2 sequences are GTSNPN and SVGIG (reference sequence). DNA for the CDR3: TGTGCCTGGAGCGGGGACAGGGGACATGGCTACACCTTC. It translates to CAWSGDRGHGYTF.

The table lists this clone with a few counts. The chain uses TRBV2 and TRBJ1-3; possible D gene TRBD1, 6 bases. The length of the CDR3 is 12 residues. Germline V lookup: CDR1 SNHLY, CDR2 FYNNEI. V lost 8 bases and J lost 4, with 9 bases in between. DNA of the CDR3: TGTGCCAGCGTCGGGACAGGAAACACCATATATTTT. Amino acid sequence: CASVGTGNTIYF.

The chain uses TRBV7-6 and TRBJ1-6; the match to TRBD1 covers 7 bases. CDR3 length: 14 residues. The germline CDR1 and CDR2 sequences are SGHVS and FNYEAQ. V dropped 5 bases and J dropped 8; count of bases not matched to a gene: 6. CDR3 bases: TGTGCCAGCAGCCCAATCACAGGGGATTCACCCCTCCACTTT. It encodes CASSPITGDSPLHF.

V gene TRBV24-1 combines with J gene TRBJ2-2, with 8 positions matching TRBD1. Trimming cost V 10 bases and J 2 bases; bases outside gene matches: 5. Germline lookup yields CDR1 KGHDR and CDR2 SFDVKD. The CDR3 has 14 residues. The CDR3 protein is CATLGTGNTGELFF. The CDR3 nucleotides read TGTGCCACATTAGGGACAGGAAACACCGGGGAGCTGTTTTTT.

This chain connects TRBV6-5 to TRBJ1-3, with 7 bases fitting TRBD1. From germline, CDR1 is MNHEY and CDR2 SVGAGI. The CDR3 contains 15 residues. V was clipped by 2 bases and J by 4 bases; unmatched bases: 5. The CDR3 sequence is CASSYGQAPGNTIYF. The CDR3 region has the DNA TGTGCCAGCAGTTACGGACAGGCGCCCGGAAACACCATATATTTT.

The rearrangement uses TRBV29-1 and TRBJ2-3, with D possibly TRBD2 on 6 matching bases. From germline, CDR1 is SQVTM and CDR2 ANQGSEA. The ends were cut back, 1 base at V and 0 bases at J, with 14 bases in the middle. The CDR3 runs to 16 residues. CDR3 region: CSVEGDSGTSTDTQYF. The CDR3 DNA reads as TGCAGCGTTGAAGGGGACTCTGGTACTAGCACAGATACGCAGTATTTT.

The rearrangement uses TRBV6-5 and TRBJ2-5, with 7 bases aligning to TRBD1. With 6 bases clipped from V and 5 bases from J, the junction kept 6 bases outside the gene matches. CDR1 and CDR2 from the germline V gene are MNHEY and SVGAGI. The CDR3 extends over 13 amino acids. The CDR3 sequence is CASRSQGHETQYF. As DNA, the CDR3 is TGTGCCAGCAGATCACAGGGGCACGAGACCCAGTACTTC.

The chain employs TRBV2 and TRBJ2-1; TRBD1 aligns across 7 bases. V was pared by 6 bases and J by 7 bases, with 15 bases of the junction left unmatched. CDR1 is SNHLY, CDR2 FYNNEI, per germline. The CDR3 is made up of 16 amino acids. The CDR3: CASRPAGQGDLNEQFF. The CDR3 DNA follows: TGTGCCAGCAGGCCCGCTGGGCAGGGGGATTTGAATGAGCAGTTCTTC.

The chain is built from TRBV28 and TRBJ1-2; D gene uncertain. CDR3 size: 11 residues. The V gene lost 5 bases and the J gene lost 5 bases, with 6 bases spanning the gap. Germline CDR1 is MDHEN and CDR2 is SYDVKM. The DNA of the CDR3 is TGTGCCAGCAGTACAAAGTATGGCTACACCTTC. It encodes CASSTKYGYTF.

The chain has TRBV6-4 and TRBJ1-2; 9 bases align to TRBD1. This CDR3 contains 16 residues. Germline V gene lookup returns CDR1 MRHNA and CDR2 SNTAGT. Trimming took 7 bases from V and 0 from J; bases not matched to a gene: 9. Here the CDR3 DNA reads TGTGCCAGCAACCGACAGGGGGTGCAAGCTAACTATGGCTACACCTTC. It specifies CASNRQGVQANYGYTF.

CDR3 DNA sequence: TGCGCCAGCAGCTCCTCGGGACAGCAAGAGACCCAGTACTTC. It yields the protein CASSSSGQQETQYF. V is TRBV5-1 and J is TRBJ2-5, with 7 bases aligning to TRBD1. The V gene end was trimmed by 3 bases and the J gene end by 2 bases; junction bases not matched to a gene: 4. CDR3 length: 14 amino acids. Germline V gene data show CDR1 as SGHRS and CDR2 as YFSETQ.

The rearrangement links TRBV2 to TRBJ1-2; no reliable D call. Germline-derived CDR1 and CDR2 are SNHLY and FYNNEI. This CDR3 has 13 amino acids. V lost 6 bases to trimming and J lost 8 bases, with 16 bases between them. DNA of the CDR3: TGTGCCAGCAGGGGCGGAGGGTTGGGAGGCTACACCTTC. It is translated as CASRGGGLGGYTF.

This clone was seen a single time. The V call is TRBV5-1, the J call TRBJ2-3; perhaps TRBD2 as D (5 bases). Germline CDR1 is SGHRS and CDR2 is YFSETQ. Trimming cost V 3 bases and J 2 bases, with 10 bases left between them. The CDR3 has 14 amino acids. The CDR3 DNA reads TGCGCCAGCAGCTCGGGGAGAAACACAGATACGCAGTATTTT. Its protein is CASSSGRNTDTQYF.

The chain is built from TRBV20-1 and TRBJ1-1; weak D call: TRBD1 (6 bases). This CDR3 spans 11 amino acids. The germline CDR1 and CDR2 sequences are DFQATT and SNEGSKA (reference sequence). The CDR3 DNA reads TGCAGCTTAACAGGGCAGACTGAAGCTTTCTTT. It specifies CSLTGQTEAFF.